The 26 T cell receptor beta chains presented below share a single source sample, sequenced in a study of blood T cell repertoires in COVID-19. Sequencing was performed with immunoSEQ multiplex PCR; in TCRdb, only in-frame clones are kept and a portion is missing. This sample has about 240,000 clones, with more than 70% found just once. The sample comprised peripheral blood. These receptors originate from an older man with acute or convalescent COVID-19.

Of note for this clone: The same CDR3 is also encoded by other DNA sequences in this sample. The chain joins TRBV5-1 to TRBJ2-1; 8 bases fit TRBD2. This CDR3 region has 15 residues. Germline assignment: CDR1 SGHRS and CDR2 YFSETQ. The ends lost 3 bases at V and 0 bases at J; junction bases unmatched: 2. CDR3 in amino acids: CASSSSGSSYNEQFF. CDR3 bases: TGCGCCAGCAGCTCCAGCGGGAGCTCCTACAATGAGCAGTTCTTC.

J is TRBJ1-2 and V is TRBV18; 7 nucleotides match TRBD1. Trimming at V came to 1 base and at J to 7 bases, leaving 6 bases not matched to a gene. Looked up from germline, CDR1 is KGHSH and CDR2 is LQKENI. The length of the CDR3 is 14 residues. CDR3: CASSPQRQGGGYTF. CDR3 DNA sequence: TGTGCCAGCTCACCACAGAGACAGGGCGGTGGCTACACCTTC. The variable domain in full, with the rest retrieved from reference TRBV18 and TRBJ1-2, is NAGVMQNPRHLVRRRGQEARLRCSPMKGHSHVYWYRQLPEEGLKFMVYLQKENIIDESGMPKERFSAEFPKEGPSILRIQQVVRGDSAAYFCASSPQRQGGGYTFGSGTRLTVV.

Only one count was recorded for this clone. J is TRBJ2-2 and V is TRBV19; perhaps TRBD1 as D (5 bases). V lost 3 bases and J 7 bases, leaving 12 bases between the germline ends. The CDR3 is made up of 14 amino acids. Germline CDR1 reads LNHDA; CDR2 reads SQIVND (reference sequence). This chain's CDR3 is CASSMGQSIGELFF. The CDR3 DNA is TGTGCCAGTAGTATGGGGCAGAGTATCGGGGAGCTGTTTTTT.

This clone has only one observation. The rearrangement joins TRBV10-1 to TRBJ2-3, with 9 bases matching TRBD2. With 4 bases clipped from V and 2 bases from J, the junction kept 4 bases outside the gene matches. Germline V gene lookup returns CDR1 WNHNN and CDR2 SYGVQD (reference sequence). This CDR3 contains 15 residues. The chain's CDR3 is CASSGVAGVTDTQYF. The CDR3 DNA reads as TGCGCCAGCAGTGGGGTAGCGGGGGTCACAGATACGCAGTATTTT.

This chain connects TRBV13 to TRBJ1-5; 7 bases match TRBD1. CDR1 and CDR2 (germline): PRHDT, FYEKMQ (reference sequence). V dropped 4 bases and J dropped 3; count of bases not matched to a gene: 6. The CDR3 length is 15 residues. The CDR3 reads CASSSRQGLNQPQHF. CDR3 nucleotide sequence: TGTGCCAGCAGCTCCCGACAGGGACTCAATCAGCCCCAGCATTTT.

CDR3 sequence reads: CASSQAGSGTGAPLHF. DNA of the CDR3: TGTGCCAGCAGCCAAGCCGGATCCGGGACAGGGGCACCCCTCCACTTT. The V call is TRBV3-1 (or the pseudogene TRBV3-2), the J call TRBJ1-6, with 10 positions matching TRBD1. Germline V lookup: CDR1 LGHDT, CDR2 YNNKEL (reference sequence). The V and J ends lost 1 base and 11 bases, in that order; junction bases with no gene match: 8. This CDR3 has 16 residues.

The CDR3 region is CASSSSGGQGTEAFF. The CDR3 DNA is TGCGCCAGCAGCTCTTCGGGGGGACAGGGCACTGAAGCTTTCTTT. V and J are TRBV5-1 and TRBJ1-1; 9 nucleotides match TRBD1. Trimming took 3 bases from V and 4 from J; bases not matched to a gene: 7. Germline V lookup: CDR1 SGHRS, CDR2 YFSETQ. The CDR3 contains 15 residues.

Here the CDR3 reads CASSLPDMGNSPLHF. DNA for the CDR3: TGTGCCAGCAGCTTGCCGGACATGGGAAATTCACCCCTCCACTTT. This chain connects TRBV5-4 to TRBJ1-6; weak D call: TRBD1 (5 bases). Germline V gene sequence: CDR1 SGHNT, CDR2 YYREEE (reference sequence). This CDR3 has 15 residues. V lost 1 base and J 7 bases, leaving 12 bases between the germline ends. The variable domain in full, completed from reference TRBV5-4 and TRBJ1-6, reads ETGVTQSPTHLIKTRGQQVTLRCSSQSGHNTVSWYQQALGQGPQFIFQYYREEENGRGNFPPRFSGLQFPNYSSELNVNALELDDSALYLCASSLPDMGNSPLHFGNGTRLTVT.

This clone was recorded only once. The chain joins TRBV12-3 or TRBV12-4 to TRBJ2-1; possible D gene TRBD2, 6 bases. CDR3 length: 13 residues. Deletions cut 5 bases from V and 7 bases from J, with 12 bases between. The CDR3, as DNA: TGTGCCAGCAGTACACTTCGGGGGAATGAGCAGTTCTTC. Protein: CASSTLRGNEQFF.

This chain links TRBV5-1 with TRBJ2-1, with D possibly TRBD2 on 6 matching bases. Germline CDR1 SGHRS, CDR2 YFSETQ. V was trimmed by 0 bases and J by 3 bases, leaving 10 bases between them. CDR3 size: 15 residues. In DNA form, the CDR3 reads TGCGCCAGCAGCTTGGCCGGGAGAAGCTACAATGAGCAGTTCTTC. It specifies CASSLAGRSYNEQFF. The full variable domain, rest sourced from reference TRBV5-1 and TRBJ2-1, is KAGVTQTPRYLIKTRGQQVTLSCSPISGHRSVSWYQQTPGQGLQFLFEYFSETQRNKGNFPGRFSGRQFSNSRSEMNVSTLELGDSALYLCASSLAGRSYNEQFFGPGTRLTVL.

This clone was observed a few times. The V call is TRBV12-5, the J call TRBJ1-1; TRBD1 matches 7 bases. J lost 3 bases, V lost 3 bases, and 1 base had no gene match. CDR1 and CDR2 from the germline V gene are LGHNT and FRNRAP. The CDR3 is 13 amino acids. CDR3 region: CASGLQGYTEAFF. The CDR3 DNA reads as TGTGCTAGTGGTTTACAGGGGTACACTGAAGCTTTCTTT.

In DNA form, the CDR3 reads TGTGCCAGCAGCCTCGCCGCTCGGACGGGACAGTACTTC. Translation: CASSLAARTGQYF. The chain recombines TRBV14 with TRBJ2-7; TRBD2 might be the D (5 bases). Germline CDR1 is SGHDN and CDR2 is FVKESK. The CDR3 is 13 amino acids. V was trimmed by 4 bases and J by 10 bases, leaving 17 bases between them.

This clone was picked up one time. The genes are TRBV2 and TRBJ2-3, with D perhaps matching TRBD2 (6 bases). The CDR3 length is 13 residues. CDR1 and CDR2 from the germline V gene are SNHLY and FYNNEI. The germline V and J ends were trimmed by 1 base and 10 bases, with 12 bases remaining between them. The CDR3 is CASSEEEGVAQYF. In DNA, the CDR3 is TGTGCCAGCAGTGAAGAGGAGGGAGTGGCGCAGTATTTT.

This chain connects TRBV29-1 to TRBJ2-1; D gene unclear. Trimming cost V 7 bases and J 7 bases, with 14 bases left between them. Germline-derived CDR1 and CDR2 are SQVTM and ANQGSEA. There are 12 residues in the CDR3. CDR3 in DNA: TGCAGCGCCGCCCACACGTCGAATGAGCAGTTCTTC. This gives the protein CSAAHTSNEQFF.

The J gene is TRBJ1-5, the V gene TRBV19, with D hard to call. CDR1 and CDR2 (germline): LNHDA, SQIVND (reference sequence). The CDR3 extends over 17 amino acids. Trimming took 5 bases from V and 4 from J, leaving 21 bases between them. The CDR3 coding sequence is TGTGCCAGTAGTCCATACGGACTTCGGGAAGGTAATCAGCCCCAGCATTTT. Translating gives CASSPYGLREGNQPQHF.

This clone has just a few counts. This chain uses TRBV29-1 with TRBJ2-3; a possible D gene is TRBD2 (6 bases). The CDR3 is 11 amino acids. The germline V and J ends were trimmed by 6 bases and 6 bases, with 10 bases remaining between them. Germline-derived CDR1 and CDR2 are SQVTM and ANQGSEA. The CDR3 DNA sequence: TGCAGCGTCGCCCTAGCGGATACGCAGTATTTT. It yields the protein CSVALADTQYF.

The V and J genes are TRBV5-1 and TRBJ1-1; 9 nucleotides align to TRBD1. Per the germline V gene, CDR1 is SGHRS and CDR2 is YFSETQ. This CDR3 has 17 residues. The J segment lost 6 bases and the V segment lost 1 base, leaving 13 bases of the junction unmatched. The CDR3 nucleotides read TGCGCCAGCAGCTTGTTGGCCTCGGGACAGGGCGGCTCTGAAGCTTTCTTT. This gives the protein CASSLLASGQGGSEAFF.

The CDR3 coding sequence is TGTGCCAGCAGGGGGACTAGCGGGGTAACGTACGAGCAGTACTTC. Translated, it gives CASRGTSGVTYEQYF. J is TRBJ2-7 and V is TRBV28, with 13 nucleotides matching TRBD2. V was clipped by 6 bases and J by 4 bases; unmatched bases: 6. Looked up from germline, CDR1 is MDHEN and CDR2 is SYDVKM. This CDR3 spans 15 amino acids.

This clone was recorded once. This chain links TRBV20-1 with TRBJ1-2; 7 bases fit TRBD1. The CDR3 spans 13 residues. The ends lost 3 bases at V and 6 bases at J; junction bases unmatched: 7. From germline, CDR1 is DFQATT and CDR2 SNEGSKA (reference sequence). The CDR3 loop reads CSASGGGNDGYTF. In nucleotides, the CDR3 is TGCAGTGCTAGTGGAGGGGGCAACGATGGCTACACCTTC.

The CDR3 loop is CASSLEAPITPGANVLTF. The CDR3 DNA reads as TGTGCCAGCAGCTTAGAGGCCCCAATAACACCTGGGGCCAACGTCCTGACTTTC. The chain carries TRBV4-2 and TRBJ2-6; D is unresolved. V was clipped by 5 bases and J by 2 bases, with 19 bases between them. The germline V gene has CDR1 LGHNA and CDR2 YNFKEQ. The CDR3 runs to 18 residues.

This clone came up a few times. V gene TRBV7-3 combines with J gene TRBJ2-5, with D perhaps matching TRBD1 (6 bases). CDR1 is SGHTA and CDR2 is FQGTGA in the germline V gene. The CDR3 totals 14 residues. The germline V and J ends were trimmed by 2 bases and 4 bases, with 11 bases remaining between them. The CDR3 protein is CASSLQGSGETQYF. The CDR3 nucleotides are TGTGCCAGCAGCTTACAGGGGTCCGGAGAGACCCAGTACTTC. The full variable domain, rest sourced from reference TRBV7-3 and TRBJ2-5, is GAGVSQTPSNKVTEKGKYVELRCDPISGHTALYWYRQSLGQGPEFLIYFQGTGAADDSGLPNDRFFAVRPEGSVSTLKIQRTERGDSAVYLCASSLQGSGETQYFGPGTRLLVL.

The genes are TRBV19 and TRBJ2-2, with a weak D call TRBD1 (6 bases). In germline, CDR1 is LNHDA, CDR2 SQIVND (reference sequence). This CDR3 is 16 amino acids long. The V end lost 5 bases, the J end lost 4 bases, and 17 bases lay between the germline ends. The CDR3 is CASSPGTQGSTGELFF. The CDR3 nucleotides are TGTGCCAGTAGTCCCGGCACCCAGGGGAGCACCGGGGAGCTGTTTTTT.

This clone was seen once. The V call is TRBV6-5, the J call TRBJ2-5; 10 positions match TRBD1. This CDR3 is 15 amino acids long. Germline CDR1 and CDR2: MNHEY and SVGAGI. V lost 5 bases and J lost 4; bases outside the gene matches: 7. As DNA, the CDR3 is TGTGCCAGCAGTCCAGACAGGGGGCGCGGAGAGACCCAGTACTTC. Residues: CASSPDRGRGETQYF.

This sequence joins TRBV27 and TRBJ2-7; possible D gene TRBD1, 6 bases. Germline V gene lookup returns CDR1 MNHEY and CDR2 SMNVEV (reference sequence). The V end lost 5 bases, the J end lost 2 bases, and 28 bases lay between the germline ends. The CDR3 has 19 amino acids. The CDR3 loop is CASSLRGHPSWGPPYEQYF. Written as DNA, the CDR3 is TGTGCCAGCAGTCTCAGGGGCCACCCTTCGTGGGGGCCCCCCTACGAGCAGTACTTC.

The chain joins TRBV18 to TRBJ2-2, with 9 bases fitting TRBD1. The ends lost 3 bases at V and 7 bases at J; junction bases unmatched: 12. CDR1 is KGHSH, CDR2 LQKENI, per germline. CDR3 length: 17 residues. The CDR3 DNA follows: TGTGCCAGCTCACCCAACGGACAGGGGAGTTCGGGCGGGGAGCTGTTTTTT. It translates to CASSPNGQGSSGGELFF.

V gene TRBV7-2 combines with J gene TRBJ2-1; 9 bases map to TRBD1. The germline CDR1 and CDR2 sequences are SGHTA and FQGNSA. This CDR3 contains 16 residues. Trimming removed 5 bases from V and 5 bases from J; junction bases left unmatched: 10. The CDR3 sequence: CASSPAPGQGDNEQFF. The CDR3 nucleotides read TGTGCCAGCAGCCCCGCTCCGGGACAGGGAGACAATGAGCAGTTCTTC.